One and the same sample provided the 11 T cell receptor beta chains below, sequenced in a study of blood T cell repertoires in COVID-19. TCRdb's copy holds only in-frame clones and misses some; the assay was immunoSEQ multiplex PCR. Of more than 65,000 clones in the sample, around 80% are singletons; the top ten hold 5.3%. Sequencing was done on a sample of peripheral blood. The source is a man aged 45-65 years with active COVID-19.

This clone was seen a few times. The CDR3 DNA follows: TGTGCCAGCGGCAGCTCCTATAATTCACCCCTCCACTTT. Translated: CASGSSYNSPLHF. The J gene is TRBJ1-6, the V gene TRBV28; D not certain. V was pared by 8 bases and J by 0 bases, with 5 bases between. The CDR3 is made up of 13 amino acids. CDR1 and CDR2 (germline): MDHEN, SYDVKM.

To note about this clone: The junction and the germline gene differ at one end; a read error may be behind it. This CDR3 reads CASSPSGSKDTQYF. The CDR3 DNA sequence: TGTGCCAGCAGCCCCTCGGGGAGCAAAGATACGCAGTATTTT. The gene calls are TRBV7-9 and TRBJ2-3; perhaps TRBD2 as D (5 bases). CDR3 size: 14 residues. Germline V CDR1 and CDR2: SEHNR, FQNEAQ (reference sequence).

This chain uses TRBV6-5 with TRBJ2-3; TRBD2 aligns across 7 bases. Germline CDR1 MNHEY, CDR2 SVGAGI. The CDR3 sequence is 15 residues long. The junction had 4 bases not matched to a gene; V was cut back by 2 bases and J by 2 bases. CDR3 residues: CASSYDAGDTDTQYF. For the CDR3, the DNA is TGTGCCAGCAGTTACGATGCGGGGGACACAGATACGCAGTATTTT.

In this sample, this clone turned up a few times. The chain couples TRBV7-9 to TRBJ2-1; D gene ambiguous. Germline values: CDR1 SEHNR, CDR2 FQNEAQ (reference sequence). Trimming shortened V by 5 bases and J by 9 bases, and 8 bases separated the two germline ends. CDR3 length: 11 residues. Written as DNA, the CDR3 is TGTGCCAGCAGCCACGACATTGAGCAGTTCTTC. Translated: CASSHDIEQFF.

The CDR3 sequence: CASSVPGLAVNEQFF. In DNA, the CDR3 is TGCGCCAGCAGTGTCCCGGGACTAGCTGTGAATGAGCAGTTCTTC. The chain couples TRBV10-2 to TRBJ2-1; 9 positions agree with TRBD2. Germline CDR1 and CDR2: WSHSY and SAAADI. The trim removed 4 bases at V and 7 bases at J, leaving 8 bases unmatched. This CDR3 is 15 amino acids long.

The V gene is TRBV12-5, the J gene TRBJ2-1, with a tentative D call TRBD2 (5 bases). Germline V gives CDR1 LGHNT, CDR2 FRNRAP. Deletions cut 5 bases from V and 5 bases from J, with 13 bases between. This CDR3 region has 14 residues. CDR3 in DNA: TGTGCTAGTGGTCCGGGAAACGCTGACAATGAGCAGTTCTTC. This sequence encodes CASGPGNADNEQFF.

As to this clone: Mismatch with germline at one junction end may stem from a read error. V and J are TRBV6-1 and TRBJ1-4; TRBD1 matches at 8 bases. The CDR3 is 14 residues long. Per germline, CDR1 MNHNS and CDR2 SASEGT. CDR3 bases: TGTGCCAGCAGCGAAGACAGGGGTGGGGAAAAACTGTTTTTT. This codes for CASSEDRGGEKLFF.

The table lists this clone with a few counts. The gene calls are TRBV19 and TRBJ1-5; no definite D call. Looked up from germline, CDR1 is LNHDA and CDR2 is SQIVND (reference sequence). Trimming removed 6 bases from V and 0 bases from J, with 15 bases in between. This CDR3 has 16 amino acids. The CDR3 reads CASSPRTGNSNQPQHF. CDR3 DNA sequence: TGTGCCAGTAGCCCCCGGACGGGGAATAGCAATCAGCCCCAGCATTTT.

This clone was observed a handful of times. The V call is TRBV5-1, the J call TRBJ2-1, with D possibly being TRBD2 (5 bases). The V end was cut by 0 bases, the J end by 15 bases, with 10 bases between. There are 11 residues in the CDR3. The germline V gene has CDR1 SGHRS and CDR2 YFSETQ. The CDR3 loop is CASSLGQRRFF. CDR3 nucleotide sequence: TGCGCCAGCAGCTTGGGTCAGCGGCGGTTCTTC.

J is TRBJ2-7 and V is TRBV10-1, with a weak D call TRBD2 (7 bases). Trimming left V 0 bases short and J 5 bases short, with 11 bases between. Germline CDR1 WNHNN, CDR2 SYGVQD (reference sequence). CDR3 length: 14 amino acids. The CDR3 region is CASSESGGPHEQYF. The CDR3 nucleotides are TGCGCCAGCAGTGAGTCCGGGGGGCCCCACGAGCAGTACTTC.

The CDR3 DNA reads TGTGCCAGCAGACGGGGACGGGATAGCGGGGGGGCCGGAGAGACCCAGTACTTC. Its protein product is CASRRGRDSGGAGETQYF. The rearrangement uses TRBV9 and TRBJ2-5; TRBD2 aligns across 11 bases. The CDR3 runs to 18 residues. J lost 4 bases, V lost 5 bases, and 16 bases had no gene match. Germline values: CDR1 SGDLS, CDR2 YYNGEE.